This T cell receptor (beta chain) appears in the sequencing data of a study of shared clonotypes between healthy human individuals. Overall study findings and caveats: Compared with memory subsets, naive subsets generally had larger estimated richness.

Notes on this clone: The antigen is unknown.

Several immunoSEQ plates received, in even portions, the genomic DNA of each subset. The data were produced by immunoSEQ multiplex PCR, yet TCRdb's version contains in-frame clones alone and is incomplete. The sample shows over 750,000 clones, just over 95% of them seen only once. CD45RO-negative CD8 cells positively selected for CCR7 made up the naive population, which excluded terminally differentiated effector memory CD45RA+ cells. The J segment lost 0 bases and the V segment lost 2 bases, leaving 13 bases of the junction unmatched. Germline CDR1 is SGHTA and CDR2 is FQGNSA. The CDR3 consists of 19 residues.

Sequencing was done on a sample of naive CD8+ T cells sorted from blood. This rearrangement joins TRBV7-2 to TRBJ2-7; the match to TRBD1 covers 10 bases. The sequence came from a man aged 30-40 years in good health. The CDR3 DNA reads TGTGCCAGCAGCTTAAGACCGGGACAGGGGATAGGAAGCTCCTACGAGCAGTACTTC. This sequence encodes CASSLRPGQGIGSSYEQYF.